Below are 28 T cell receptor beta chains sequenced from a single sample in a study of blood T cell repertoires in COVID-19. Generated by immunoSEQ multiplex PCR, the TCRdb table keeps only in-frame clones and is missing some. The sample lists about 130,000 clones, about 89% occurring once. Sequences were obtained from peripheral blood. These receptors were obtained from a man over 45 with active or convalescent COVID-19.

This chain uses TRBV7-6 with TRBJ1-1; D not resolved. The germline V and J ends were trimmed by 3 bases and 1 base, with 6 bases remaining between them. Germline V gene data show CDR1 as SGHVS and CDR2 as FNYEAQ. CDR3 length: 13 residues. Here the CDR3 reads CASSLGRNTEAFF. CDR3 DNA sequence: TGTGCCAGCAGCTTGGGGAGGAACACTGAAGCTTTCTTT.

The rearrangement uses TRBV27 and TRBJ2-1; 8 bases are a match to TRBD1. Germline V gene sequence: CDR1 MNHEY, CDR2 SMNVEV (reference sequence). The CDR3 loop spans 16 amino acids. J lost 3 bases, V lost 4 bases, and 8 bases had no gene match. This chain's CDR3 is CASSYTGTGYYNEQFF. DNA of the CDR3: TGTGCCAGCAGTTACACCGGGACAGGCTACTACAATGAGCAGTTCTTC.

This sequence joins TRBV6-6 and TRBJ1-3; 9 nucleotides agree with TRBD1. The CDR3 has 16 amino acids. Germline V lookup: CDR1 MNHNY, CDR2 SVGAGI (reference sequence). V shed 1 base, J shed 3 bases, and the junction held 4 bases outside the gene matches. In DNA, the CDR3 is TGTGCCAGCAGTTACTTTACAGGGGGCGGTGGAAACACCATATATTTT. This gives the protein CASSYFTGGGGNTIYF.

The J gene is TRBJ2-5, the V gene TRBV6-5, with D tentatively TRBD2 (7 bases). CDR1 is MNHEY and CDR2 is SVGAGI in the germline V gene. The CDR3 runs to 13 residues. Trimming stripped 8 bases from V and 3 bases from J, with 13 bases between. CDR3 in amino acids: CASGEGGEETQYF. The CDR3 nucleotides read TGTGCCAGCGGGGAGGGGGGCGAAGAGACCCAGTACTTC.

This clone was counted a few times. The chain couples TRBV19 to TRBJ2-6; D gene uncertain. The germline CDR1 and CDR2 sequences are LNHDA and SQIVND (reference sequence). The germline V and J ends were trimmed by 6 bases and 2 bases, with 8 bases remaining between them. The CDR3 has 14 residues. In DNA form, the CDR3 reads TGTGCCAGTAGCATGAGGCCTGGGGCCAACGTCCTGACTTTC. This translates into CASSMRPGANVLTF.

The J gene is TRBJ1-1, the V gene TRBV3-1 (or the pseudogene TRBV3-2); D ambiguous. Per the germline V gene, CDR1 is LGHDT and CDR2 is YNNKEL (reference sequence). This CDR3 region has 12 residues. V lost 5 bases and J 2 bases, leaving 6 bases between the germline ends. CDR3 bases: TGTGCCAGCAGCTTCCAAAACACTGAAGCTTTCTTT. Protein: CASSFQNTEAFF.

The V gene is TRBV28, the J gene TRBJ1-1; possibly TRBD1 for D (5 bases). V lost 3 bases to trimming and J lost 0 bases, with 11 bases between them. The CDR3 is made up of 15 amino acids. The germline CDR1 and CDR2 sequences are MDHEN and SYDVKM. Written as DNA, the CDR3 is TGTGCCAGCAGTTTCGGCAGGGCGGTGAACACTGAAGCTTTCTTT. This encodes CASSFGRAVNTEAFF. The variable domain in full, with the rest retrieved from reference TRBV28 and TRBJ1-1, is DVKVTQSSRYLVKRTGEKVFLECVQDMDHENMFWYRQDPGLGLRLIYFSYDVKMKEKGDIPEGYSVSREKKERFSLILESASTNQTSMYLCASSFGRAVNTEAFFGQGTRLTVV.

This chain connects TRBV7-8 to TRBJ2-1, with D possibly matching TRBD2 (6 bases). The CDR3 spans 15 residues. In germline, CDR1 is SGHVS, CDR2 FQNEAQ. Trimming removed 2 bases at V and 2 bases at J, with 10 bases between. This chain's CDR3 is CASSLWGEPYNEQFF. In DNA, the CDR3 is TGTGCCAGCAGCTTATGGGGGGAACCCTACAATGAGCAGTTCTTC. The complete variable domain, with remaining parts taken from reference TRBV7-8 and TRBJ2-1, reads GAGVSQSPRYKVAKRGQDVALRCDPISGHVSLFWYQQALGQGPEFLTYFQNEAQLDKSGLPSDRFFAERPEGSVSTLKIQRTQQEDSAVYLCASSLWGEPYNEQFFGPGTRLTVL.

In nucleotides, the CDR3 is TGCGCCAGCAGCCGCGATGGACAGGAACAAGAGACCCAGTACTTC. This gives the protein CASSRDGQEQETQYF. The rearrangement links TRBV5-1 to TRBJ2-5, with 7 bases matching TRBD1. This CDR3 is built from 15 residues. V was clipped by 4 bases and J by 2 bases; unmatched bases: 8. CDR1 and CDR2 (germline): SGHRS, YFSETQ. The full variable domain, rest sourced from reference TRBV5-1 and TRBJ2-5, is KAGVTQTPRYLIKTRGQQVTLSCSPISGHRSVSWYQQTPGQGLQFLFEYFSETQRNKGNFPGRFSGRQFSNSRSEMNVSTLELGDSALYLCASSRDGQEQETQYFGPGTRLLVL.

The rearrangement joins TRBV24-1 to TRBJ1-4; a weak D match, TRBD1 (5 bases). Deletions cut 3 bases from V and 10 bases from J, with 17 bases between. The CDR3 covers 15 residues. CDR1 and CDR2 (germline): KGHDR, SFDVKD. CDR3 loop: CATSDHGANGGKLFF. The CDR3 nucleotides are TGTGCCACCAGTGATCACGGGGCAAACGGGGGAAAACTGTTTTTT.

The chain uses TRBV29-1 and TRBJ2-1; 8 bases fit TRBD1. The CDR3 contains 11 residues. The germline gives CDR1 SQVTM, CDR2 ANQGSEA. The CDR3: CTYARTGEQFF. DNA of the CDR3: TGCACCTATGCTCGGACAGGGGAGCAGTTCTTC.

This clone was recorded once. The chain combines TRBV29-1 with TRBJ1-1; D unclear. Germline V gene data show CDR1 as SQVTM and CDR2 as ANQGSEA. The CDR3 is 13 amino acids. V lost 6 bases and J lost 1, with 12 bases in between. This CDR3 reads CSVERFRNTEAFF. The CDR3 DNA is TGCAGCGTAGAAAGATTTAGGAACACTGAAGCTTTCTTT.

This rearrangement joins TRBV7-9 to TRBJ2-7; 7 positions match TRBD2. After removal of 5 bases from V and 5 bases from J, the junction contained 12 bases not matched to a gene. CDR1 and CDR2 (germline): SEHNR, FQNEAQ (reference sequence). This CDR3 has 15 residues. CDR3 residues: CASSPLGPGRDEQYF. The DNA of the CDR3 is TGTGCCAGCAGCCCTCTCGGTCCAGGGAGGGACGAGCAGTACTTC. The full variable domain, in which reference TRBV7-9 and TRBJ2-7 provide the parts outside the CDR3, is DTGVSQNPRHKITKRGQNVTFRCDPISEHNRLYWYRQTLGQGPEFLTYFQNEAQLEKSRLLSDRFSAERPKGSFSTLEIQRTEQGDSAMYLCASSPLGPGRDEQYFGPGTRLTVT.

This clone occurred a few times. The chain combines TRBV7-2 with TRBJ1-5; D is possibly TRBD1 (6 bases). The CDR3 has 14 amino acids. Trimming removed 5 bases at V and 9 bases at J, with 17 bases between. Per the germline V gene, CDR1 is SGHTA and CDR2 is FQGNSA. The CDR3 here is CASSPGTKTGPQHF. The CDR3 DNA follows: TGTGCCAGCAGCCCCGGGACAAAAACGGGGCCCCAGCATTTT. Using reference TRBV7-2 and TRBJ1-5 for the parts outside the CDR3, the full variable domain is GAGVSQSPSNKVTEKGKDVELRCDPISGHTALYWYRQSLGQGLEFLIYFQGNSAPDKSGLPSDRFSAERTGGSVSTLTIQRTQQEDSAVYLCASSPGTKTGPQHFGDGTRLSIL.

Here the CDR3 DNA reads TGCAGCGTTGAAAGCGGGAGAGAGACCCAGTACTTC. Translation: CSVESGRETQYF. V and J are TRBV29-1 and TRBJ2-5, with TRBD2 identical over 8 bases. The CDR3 is 12 amino acids. Germline V gene lookup returns CDR1 SQVTM and CDR2 ANQGSEA. V was pared by 2 bases and J by 4 bases, with 0 bases of the junction left unmatched.

The chain combines TRBV10-2 with TRBJ2-7, with 9 bases matching TRBD1. Germline CDR1 reads WSHSY; CDR2 reads SAAADI. The CDR3 spans 14 residues. V gave up 3 bases and J gave up 9 bases; unmatched junction bases: 9. CDR3 sequence (DNA): TGCGCCAGCAGTGATTTAACAGGGGGCAAGTCGCAGTACTTC. The encoded protein is CASSDLTGGKSQYF.

The chain employs TRBV11-2 and TRBJ2-7; D uncertain. This CDR3 has 12 residues. Looked up from germline, CDR1 is SGHAT and CDR2 is FQNNGV. V lost 2 bases and J 5 bases, leaving 7 bases between the germline ends. CDR3 DNA: TGTGCCAGCAGCTTATTAAGCGACGAGCAGTACTTC. It is translated as CASSLLSDEQYF.

This clone turned up a few times. The chain carries TRBV18 and TRBJ2-1; the D gene is possibly TRBD2 (5 bases). Germline lookup yields CDR1 KGHSH and CDR2 LQKENI. Trimming took 3 bases from V and 2 from J, leaving 14 bases between them. CDR3 size: 16 residues. The CDR3 nucleotides are TGTGCCAGCTCACCCTCCCGAAGCGGCACCTACAATGAGCAGTTCTTC. Protein product: CASSPSRSGTYNEQFF. The complete variable domain, with remaining parts taken from reference TRBV18 and TRBJ2-1, reads NAGVMQNPRHLVRRRGQEARLRCSPMKGHSHVYWYRQLPEEGLKFMVYLQKENIIDESGMPKERFSAEFPKEGPSILRIQQVVRGDSAAYFCASSPSRSGTYNEQFFGPGTRLTVL.

The V and J genes are TRBV6-5 and TRBJ1-3; 8 bases are a match to TRBD1. After removal of 7 bases from V and 2 bases from J, the junction contained 7 bases not matched to a gene. This CDR3 region has 15 residues. Germline lookup yields CDR1 MNHEY and CDR2 SVGAGI. CDR3 nucleotides: TGTGCCAGCAACCTAGGACAGGGAACTGGAAACACCATATATTTT. Translating gives CASNLGQGTGNTIYF.

This sequence joins TRBV28 and TRBJ1-5, with 7 bases matching TRBD1. Germline values: CDR1 MDHEN, CDR2 SYDVKM. Losses at the gene ends were 6 bases for V and 10 bases for J; bases not matched to a gene: 9. The CDR3 totals 13 residues. CDR3 DNA sequence: TGTGCCAGCAGCCGACAGGGCCGGGGACCCCAGCATTTT. Its translation: CASSRQGRGPQHF.

The rearrangement uses TRBV7-7 and TRBJ2-7; D possibly corresponds to TRBD2 (6 bases). This CDR3 region has 15 residues. The V and J ends lost 0 bases and 3 bases respectively, with 12 bases between them. The germline V gene has CDR1 SSHAT and CDR2 FNYEAQ (reference sequence). The CDR3 here is CASSLAPGTGYEQYF. The CDR3 DNA reads TGTGCCAGCAGCTTAGCTCCGGGGACTGGCTACGAGCAGTACTTC.

This chain connects TRBV11-2 to TRBJ2-2, with 7 bases fitting TRBD1. This CDR3 spans 14 amino acids. V shed 8 bases, J shed 6 bases, and the junction held 9 bases outside the gene matches. The germline V gene encodes CDR1 SGHAT and CDR2 FQNNGV. CDR3 sequence (DNA): TGTGCCAGCGGCCCAAACAGGGGTCCCGGGGAGCTGTTTTTT. Translated: CASGPNRGPGELFF.

The chain recombines TRBV7-2 with TRBJ2-7, with a weak D call TRBD1 (5 bases). V lost 3 bases, J lost 0 bases, and 15 bases lay in between. Germline assignment: CDR1 SGHTA and CDR2 FQGNSA. The CDR3 runs 16 residues. CDR3 amino acids: CASSLFIGADSYEQYF. The CDR3 bases are TGTGCCAGCAGCTTGTTTATTGGGGCCGACTCCTACGAGCAGTACTTC.

The CDR3 nucleotides are TGTGCCAGCAGCTCAACCGACAGGTACATCACAGATACGCAGTATTTT. Its translation is CASSSTDRYITDTQYF. V and J are TRBV6-2 or TRBV6-3 and TRBJ2-3; tentatively, D is TRBD1 (6 bases). Trimming took off 6 bases at V and 2 bases at J, with 18 bases between the two ends. This CDR3 is 16 amino acids long. In germline, CDR1 is MNHEY, CDR2 SVGEGT.

This sequence joins TRBV7-9 and TRBJ1-5; D ambiguous. The length of the CDR3 is 14 residues. V was cut by 0 bases and J by 7 bases, with 10 bases left in between. Germline V gene data show CDR1 as SEHNR and CDR2 as FQNEAQ (reference sequence). The DNA for the CDR3 is TGTGCCAGCAGCTTAGCAGATCTGGCCCAGCCCCAGCATTTT. It codes for CASSLADLAQPQHF.

The chain is built from TRBV10-1 and TRBJ2-5; 7 bases are a match to TRBD1. The CDR3 is 14 amino acids. In germline, CDR1 is WNHNN, CDR2 SYGVQD (reference sequence). With 6 bases clipped from V and 1 base from J, the junction kept 5 bases outside the gene matches. The DNA for the CDR3 is TGCGCCAGCAGCCAGAGGACAGGCCAAGAGACCCAGTACTTC. Its protein is CASSQRTGQETQYF.

V gene TRBV7-2 combines with J gene TRBJ2-1, with 9 bases that match TRBD2. This CDR3 has 18 residues. Germline V gene lookup returns CDR1 SGHTA and CDR2 FQGNSA. The trim removed 2 bases at V and 9 bases at J, leaving 17 bases unmatched. In DNA form, the CDR3 reads TGTGCCAGCAGCTTAATCAGCACTCTAGCGGGGCAAATGGCTGAGCAGTTCTTC. Encoded protein: CASSLISTLAGQMAEQFF.

This rearrangement joins TRBV3-1 (or the pseudogene TRBV3-2) to TRBJ1-5; TRBD1 agrees at 10 bases. Germline V lookup: CDR1 LGHDT, CDR2 YNNKEL (reference sequence). This CDR3 comprises 16 residues. Trimming removed 4 bases from V and 4 bases from J; junction bases left unmatched: 7. The CDR3 DNA sequence: TGTGCCAGCAGCCGATCGACGGGACAGGGGAATCAGCCCCAGCATTTT. Protein product: CASSRSTGQGNQPQHF.